Below, 30 T cell receptor beta chains from the same sample are listed, as sequenced in a study of T cell responses to AZD1222 COVID-19 vaccine. Here immunoSEQ multiplex PCR was the method, and the copy in TCRdb shows in-frame clones only, minus some. Here the sample spans more than 80,000 clones, more than 75% being singletons. The sample consisted of peripheral blood, taken on day 0 of AZD1222 vaccination. Receptors originate from an adult in good health.

The chain uses TRBV7-3 and TRBJ2-5; D possibly corresponds to TRBD2 (5 bases). CDR3 size: 15 residues. Germline CDR1 and CDR2: SGHTA and FQGTGA. The V end lost 2 bases, the J end lost 2 bases, and 12 bases lay between the germline ends. The CDR3 loop is CASSLGSGQQETQYF. In DNA form, the CDR3 reads TGTGCCAGCAGCTTAGGGAGTGGGCAGCAAGAGACCCAGTACTTC.

CDR3: CASSYSGGSSYNEQFF. CDR3 sequence (DNA): TGCGCCAGCAGCTACTCAGGGGGGAGCTCCTACAATGAGCAGTTCTTC. This chain connects TRBV5-1 to TRBJ2-1, with D possibly TRBD1 on 7 matching bases. Trimming took 3 bases from V and 0 from J, leaving 13 bases between them. The CDR3 contains 16 residues. Germline V gene data show CDR1 as SGHRS and CDR2 as YFSETQ.

The chain links TRBV7-2 to TRBJ1-1; the D is unclear. Deletions cut 2 bases from V and 1 base from J, with 5 bases between. Germline CDR1 SGHTA, CDR2 FQGNSA. The CDR3 extends over 13 amino acids. The chain's CDR3 is CASSLIGNTEAFF. Written as DNA, the CDR3 is TGTGCCAGCAGCTTAATAGGGAACACTGAAGCTTTCTTT.

The V and J genes are TRBV9 and TRBJ2-1; D is uncertain. Trimming removed 2 bases at V and 3 bases at J, with 6 bases between. In germline, CDR1 is SGDLS, CDR2 YYNGEE. The CDR3 has 13 residues. The CDR3, as DNA: TGTGCCAGCAGCGTGGCAGGCTACAATGAGCAGTTCTTC. Amino acid sequence: CASSVAGYNEQFF.

The CDR3 protein is CAISESRMGYQETQYF. CDR3 sequence (DNA): TGTGCCATCAGTGAGTCGAGGATGGGGTACCAAGAGACCCAGTACTTC. J is TRBJ2-5 and V is TRBV10-3; D is unclear. Trimming removed 0 bases at V and 0 bases at J, with 11 bases between. The germline V gene encodes CDR1 ENHRY and CDR2 SYGVKD. There are 16 residues in the CDR3.

This chain links TRBV12-5 with TRBJ2-5, with TRBD1 matching 8 bases. This CDR3 is 15 amino acids long. Germline trimming cut 5 bases from V and 5 bases from J; bases unmatched to any gene: 10. CDR1 is LGHNT and CDR2 is FRNRAP in the germline V gene. The CDR3 here is CASGGQGERRETQYF. The CDR3 DNA reads as TGTGCTAGTGGTGGACAGGGAGAGCGGAGGGAGACCCAGTACTTC.

J is TRBJ1-5 and V is TRBV18; no reliable D call. Trimming left V 3 bases short and J 5 bases short, with 11 bases between. CDR3 length equals 14 residues. Germline-derived CDR1 and CDR2 are KGHSH and LQKENI. Here the CDR3 reads CASSPLGRDQPQHF. The CDR3 DNA reads as TGTGCCAGCTCACCCCTGGGGAGGGATCAGCCCCAGCATTTT.

This chain connects TRBV11-3 to TRBJ1-1; D perhaps matches TRBD1 (5 bases). The CDR3 has 15 residues. The germline V gene encodes CDR1 SGHNT and CDR2 YENEEA. The V and J ends lost 1 base and 4 bases respectively, with 13 bases between them. The CDR3 coding sequence is TGTGCCAGCAGCTTAGGAGGGTGGGGGTCCACTGAAGCTTTCTTT. It translates to CASSLGGWGSTEAFF.

V is TRBV4-3 and J is TRBJ2-4; 8 positions match TRBD1. Trimming took 4 bases from V and 7 from J; bases not matched to a gene: 6. Germline lookup yields CDR1 LGHNA and CDR2 YSLEER. The CDR3 is made up of 14 amino acids. The chain's CDR3 is CASSPWTGWNIQYF. DNA of the CDR3: TGCGCCAGCAGCCCCTGGACAGGGTGGAACATTCAGTACTTC.

The rearrangement links TRBV6-5 to TRBJ2-7, with 7 bases aligning to TRBD2. CDR3 length equals 14 residues. Germline V gene data show CDR1 as MNHEY and CDR2 as SVGAGI. The J segment lost 5 bases and the V segment lost 7 bases, leaving 11 bases of the junction unmatched. Here the CDR3 DNA reads TGTGCCAGCACCCGGGATGGGGGGGTAAACGAGCAGTACTTC. It codes for CASTRDGGVNEQYF.

This clone has a single count. This chain links TRBV15 with TRBJ1-1; unclear D gene. The CDR3 is 15 residues long. Germline CDR1 LNHNV, CDR2 YYDKDF (reference sequence). V was shortened by 0 bases and J by 5 bases, with 13 bases between the two germline ends. The CDR3 nucleotides read TGTGCCACCAGCAGAGAAAGAAGGGTCGGGACTGAAGCTTTCTTT. This sequence encodes CATSRERRVGTEAFF. The full variable domain, completed using reference TRBV15 and TRBJ1-1, is DAMVIQNPRYQVTQFGKPVTLSCSQTLNHNVMYWYQQKSSQAPKLLFHYYDKDFNNEADTPDNFQSRRPNTSFCFLDIRSPGLGDTAMYLCATSRERRVGTEAFFGQGTRLTVV.

V usage is TRBV7-2 and J usage is TRBJ1-5; no clear D gene. The CDR3 runs 13 residues. The germline V and J ends were trimmed by 5 bases and 5 bases, with 10 bases remaining between them. Looked up from germline, CDR1 is SGHTA and CDR2 is FQGNSA. The CDR3 loop is CASSKTPYQPQHF. The DNA of the CDR3 is TGTGCCAGCAGCAAGACACCGTATCAGCCCCAGCATTTT.

V usage is TRBV5-6 and J usage is TRBJ2-1; D call uncertain. The V gene's germline CDR1 is SGHDT and CDR2 YYEEEE. Trimming took 0 bases from V and 10 from J, leaving 5 bases between them. This CDR3 is built from 11 residues. The CDR3: CASSLVAEQFF. In DNA, the CDR3 is TGTGCCAGCAGCTTGGTTGCCGAGCAGTTCTTC.

V gene TRBV3-1 (or the pseudogene TRBV3-2) combines with J gene TRBJ1-4; 11 nucleotides align to TRBD1. The trim removed 4 bases at V and 8 bases at J, leaving 9 bases unmatched. The CDR3 runs to 16 residues. The germline CDR1 and CDR2 sequences are LGHDT and YNNKEL (reference sequence). The CDR3 here is CASSPRTGGRQEKLFF. The CDR3 DNA follows: TGTGCCAGCAGCCCTAGGACAGGGGGCAGACAAGAAAAACTGTTTTTT.

CDR3 coding DNA: TGCAGCGTTGGAATTACCTCTACGGGGACCCAGTACTTC. This encodes CSVGITSTGTQYF. V and J are TRBV29-1 and TRBJ2-5; the D is unclear. The ends were cut back, 4 bases at V and 7 bases at J, with 16 bases in the middle. The CDR3 sequence is 13 residues long. Per the germline V gene, CDR1 is SQVTM and CDR2 is ANQGSEA.

The chain combines TRBV4-3 with TRBJ1-5; 8 bases line up with TRBD1. CDR3 length equals 15 residues. The germline V gene has CDR1 LGHNA and CDR2 YSLEER. V lost 4 bases to trimming and J lost 1 base; unmatched junction nucleotides: 3. The chain's CDR3 is CASSRWTGSNQPQHF. Written as DNA, the CDR3 is TGCGCCAGCAGCCGTTGGACAGGGAGCAATCAGCCCCAGCATTTT.

For the CDR3, the DNA is TGTGCCAGCAAAACCGGGACAGGGCAATATGGCTACACCTTC. Translated: CASKTGTGQYGYTF. The chain uses TRBV28 and TRBJ1-2; 9 bases map to TRBD1. Germline-derived CDR1 and CDR2 are MDHEN and SYDVKM. Trimming at V came to 7 bases and at J to 5 bases, leaving 8 bases not matched to a gene. The CDR3 is 14 residues long.

Points on this clone: A much larger clone lies one base from this, so it may be a read error. The chain uses TRBV9 and TRBJ1-1; 8 positions agree with TRBD1. The V gene's germline CDR1 is SGDLS and CDR2 YYNGEE. This CDR3 spans 18 amino acids. CDR3 DNA: TGTGCCAGCCGCGTCGGGGGGGCAGGGGGCCCGATGAACACTGAAGCTTTCTTT. It translates to CASRVGGAGGPMNTEAFF. The whole variable domain, filled in from reference TRBV9 and TRBJ1-1, reads DSGVTQTPKHLITATGQRVTLRCSPRSGDLSVYWYQQSLDQGLQFLIQYYNGEERAKGNILERFSAQQFPDLHSELNLSSLELGDSALYFCASRVGGAGGPMNTEAFFGQGTRLTVV.

This chain joins TRBV3-1 (or the pseudogene TRBV3-2) and TRBJ1-3; weak D call: TRBD1 (5 bases). Trimming took off 7 bases at V and 3 bases at J, with 22 bases between the two ends. The germline gives CDR1 LGHDT, CDR2 YNNKEL (reference sequence). The CDR3 has 17 amino acids. As DNA, the CDR3 is TGTGCCAGCACCCCGGGAGGGGCGAGGTTGAGTGGAAACACCATATATTTT. Translating it yields CASTPGGARLSGNTIYF.

The V and J genes are TRBV7-9 and TRBJ1-1; D not resolved. The CDR3 is made up of 11 amino acids. Per germline, CDR1 SEHNR and CDR2 FQNEAQ (reference sequence). Trimming left V 5 bases short and J 3 bases short, with 4 bases between. The CDR3 is CASSIYTEAFF. The CDR3 DNA sequence: TGTGCCAGCAGCATATACACTGAAGCTTTCTTT.

CDR3 residues: CASTYRGKNIQYF. In DNA, the CDR3 is TGTGCCAGCACCTACAGGGGCAAAAACATTCAGTACTTC. This chain joins TRBV11-3 and TRBJ2-4, with 7 positions matching TRBD1. Germline V gene sequence: CDR1 SGHNT, CDR2 YENEEA. Trimming removed 7 bases from V and 3 bases from J; junction bases left unmatched: 3. The CDR3 extends over 13 amino acids.

The chain's CDR3 is CASSDLSGSYNEQFF. The CDR3 region has the DNA TGTGCCAGCAGTGATCTTTCAGGTTCCTACAATGAGCAGTTCTTC. V is TRBV6-1 and J is TRBJ2-1, with D unresolved. The CDR3 length is 15 residues. Germline CDR1 MNHNS, CDR2 SASEGT. The V end lost 3 bases, the J end lost 1 base, and 10 bases lay between the germline ends.

V and J are TRBV2 and TRBJ2-3; 7 bases line up with TRBD2. The CDR3 is 13 residues long. Germline assignment: CDR1 SNHLY and CDR2 FYNNEI. V shed 6 bases, J shed 5 bases, and the junction held 5 bases outside the gene matches. CDR3: CASSRGERDTQYF. The CDR3 DNA reads TGTGCCAGCAGCCGGGGGGAGAGAGATACGCAGTATTTT.

This clone occurred once. The chain carries TRBV6-2 or TRBV6-3 and TRBJ1-1, with 8 positions matching TRBD1. Germline CDR1 is MNHEY and CDR2 is SVGEGT. V lost 4 bases to trimming and J lost 0 bases; unmatched junction nucleotides: 7. CDR3 length equals 16 residues. CDR3 DNA: TGTGCCAGCAGTTGGAGGACAGGGAGGGTGAACACTGAAGCTTTCTTT. This encodes CASSWRTGRVNTEAFF.

The genes are TRBV4-3 and TRBJ2-2, with D unclear. Germline CDR1 and CDR2: LGHNA and YSLEER. Trimming cost V 2 bases and J 3 bases, with 7 bases left between them. CDR3 length equals 14 residues. The CDR3 bases are TGCGCCAGCAGCCAACAGGAGTACACCGGGGAGCTGTTTTTT. Amino acids: CASSQQEYTGELFF.

This clone was seen only once. V gene TRBV27 combines with J gene TRBJ1-5; 9 nucleotides match TRBD1. The CDR3 contains 14 residues. V lost 5 bases and J lost 2; bases outside the gene matches: 1. Germline CDR1 MNHEY, CDR2 SMNVEV (reference sequence). The CDR3 nucleotides are TGTGCCAGCAGTCGGACAGGGGGCAATCAGCCCCAGCATTTT. Translated: CASSRTGGNQPQHF.

The V call is TRBV18, the J call TRBJ2-7; D may be TRBD1 (5 bases). The germline V and J ends were trimmed by 5 bases and 3 bases, with 11 bases remaining between them. Germline CDR1 is KGHSH and CDR2 is LQKENI. There are 13 residues in the CDR3. The CDR3 is CASSTGRNYEQYF. The CDR3, as DNA: TGTGCCAGCTCAACAGGAAGGAACTACGAGCAGTACTTC.

The genes are TRBV27 and TRBJ2-3, with 13 bases fitting TRBD2. The ends lost 6 bases at V and 6 bases at J; junction bases unmatched: 3. The CDR3 loop spans 14 amino acids. Germline V gene sequence: CDR1 MNHEY, CDR2 SMNVEV (reference sequence). CDR3 in DNA: TGTGCCAGCAGAACGACTAGCGGGGGGGATACGCAGTATTTT. This encodes CASRTTSGGDTQYF.

In its sample, this clone was seen a few times. The chain joins TRBV5-4 to TRBJ1-2; tentatively, D is TRBD1 (5 bases). Germline values: CDR1 SGHNT, CDR2 YYREEE (reference sequence). This CDR3 contains 15 residues. Trimming cost V 4 bases and J 2 bases, with 15 bases left between them. The CDR3 reads CASSTGTAGNYGYTF. The CDR3 DNA reads as TGTGCCAGCAGCACCGGGACGGCCGGAAACTATGGCTACACCTTC.

The chain combines TRBV10-3 with TRBJ1-1; tentatively, D is TRBD1 (5 bases). The V end was cut by 6 bases, the J end by 3 bases, with 14 bases between. This CDR3 comprises 14 residues. Germline CDR1 ENHRY, CDR2 SYGVKD. The CDR3 spells CAISRAGGDTEAFF. The CDR3 coding sequence is TGTGCCATCAGCCGAGCGGGGGGGGACACTGAAGCTTTCTTT.